Listed here is a single TCR beta chain. TCRdb's copy holds only in-frame clones and misses some; the assay was immunoSEQ multiplex PCR. Counted here are roughly 700,000 clones, about 90% occurring once; the ten biggest clones make up approximately 0.3%. This CDR3 is built from 15 residues. Germline CDR1 SGHTA, CDR2 FQGTGA. Trimming removed 4 bases from V and 3 bases from J; junction bases left unmatched: 4. The entry originates in a study of blood T cell repertoires in COVID-19. This receptor was obtained from a young woman with acute or convalescent COVID-19. The sequenced sample consisted of peripheral blood. The V call is TRBV7-3, the J call TRBJ2-2; 8 bases line up with TRBD2. The CDR3 bases are TGTGCCAGCAGCTCCGGACTAGCCCACACCGGGGAGCTGTTTTTT. It translates to CASSSGLAHTGELFF.